These 18 T cell receptor beta chains share one sample of origin, sequenced in a study of beta chain features in type 1 diabetes. TCRB transcripts that were expressed got sequenced, as all of the isolated RNA had been reverse transcribed. TCRdb's copy holds only in-frame clones and misses some; the assay was immunoSEQ multiplex PCR. Counted here are under 300,000 clones, 25% to 30% occurring once; the ten biggest clones make up about 3.9%. The sample consisted of central memory CD4+ T cells from blood. All receptors derive from a man aged 25 to 40 in good health.

The V and J genes are TRBV7-6 and TRBJ2-7, with D maybe TRBD2 (6 bases). V shed 0 bases and J shed 2 bases, with 14 bases lying between them. CDR3 size: 16 residues. Germline CDR1 SGHVS, CDR2 FNYEAQ. The CDR3 is CASSLAPRGSTYEQYF. The CDR3 DNA reads TGTGCCAGCAGCTTAGCACCCCGGGGGTCGACCTACGAGCAGTACTTC. Complete variable domain (other parts from reference TRBV7-6 and TRBJ2-7): GAGVSQSPRYKVTKRGQDVALRCDPISGHVSLYWYRQALGQGPEFLTYFNYEAQQDKSGLPNDRFSAERPEGSISTLTIQRTEQRDSAMYRCASSLAPRGSTYEQYFGPGTRLTVT.

This rearrangement joins TRBV18 to TRBJ2-3, with no clear D. V was shortened by 6 bases and J by 1 base, with 8 bases between the two germline ends. The CDR3 consists of 13 residues. Looked up from germline, CDR1 is KGHSH and CDR2 is LQKENI. The CDR3 spells CASSLGGTDTQYF. CDR3 bases: TGTGCCAGCTCCCTCGGAGGCACAGATACGCAGTATTTT.

This clone occurred a few times. The rearrangement uses TRBV19 and TRBJ2-6, with TRBD2 matching over 8 bases. The V gene end was trimmed by 5 bases and the J gene end by 0 bases; junction bases not matched to a gene: 6. This CDR3 region has 17 residues. CDR1 is LNHDA and CDR2 is SQIVND in the germline V gene (reference sequence). The CDR3 spells CASSDSGALSGANVLTF. CDR3 nucleotides: TGTGCCAGTAGTGATAGCGGGGCCCTCTCTGGGGCCAACGTCCTGACTTTC.

This clone was detected only once. The rearrangement links TRBV7-2 to TRBJ2-1; D possibly matches TRBD1 or TRBD2 (5 bases each). V dropped 0 bases and J dropped 10 bases, with 22 bases sitting between them. Germline CDR1 SGHTA, CDR2 FQGNSA. The length of the CDR3 is 17 residues. CDR3 amino acids: CASSLARGSTPREEQFF. In DNA, the CDR3 is TGTGCCAGCAGCTTAGCGAGGGGAAGCACTCCTCGAGAAGAGCAGTTCTTC.

This clone was detected only a few times. V usage is TRBV29-1 and J usage is TRBJ2-1; the D is unclear. CDR1 is SQVTM and CDR2 is ANQGSEA in the germline V gene. This CDR3 has 13 residues. The V end lost 4 bases, the J end lost 0 bases, and 7 bases lay between the germline ends. The CDR3, as DNA: TGCAGCGTTGGTTTCTTCTCCTACAATGAGCAGTTCTTC. Translated: CSVGFFSYNEQFF.

The chain is built from TRBV7-2 and TRBJ1-2, with no clear D. Trimming removed 1 base at V and 7 bases at J, with 10 bases between. There are 13 residues in the CDR3. Germline CDR1 and CDR2: SGHTA and FQGNSA. The CDR3, as DNA: TGTGCCAGCAGCTTAGGGGCAGTATTTGGCTACACCTTC. It codes for CASSLGAVFGYTF.

This clone was recorded many times. An end of the junction differs from the germline gene, which may be a read error. The chain links TRBV7-9 to TRBJ2-1, with D tentatively TRBD2 (5 bases). Germline lookup yields CDR1 SEHNR and CDR2 FQNEAQ (reference sequence). The CDR3 spans 11 residues. CDR3 sequence (DNA): TGTGCCAGCAGTTCGGACTGGGAGCCGATCTTC. Amino acids: CASSSDWEPIF. The full variable domain, completed using reference TRBV7-9 and TRBJ2-1, is DTGVSQNPRHKITKRGQNVTFRCDPISEHNRLYWYRQTLGQGPEFLTYFQNEAQLEKSRLLSDRFSAERPKGSFSTLEIQRTEQGDSAMYLCASSSDWEPIFGPGTRLTVL.

The rearrangement joins TRBV2 to TRBJ2-3; TRBD2 agrees at 15 bases. J gave up 4 bases and V 5 bases, and 4 bases lay outside the gene matches. The germline gives CDR1 SNHLY, CDR2 FYNNEI. CDR3 length: 16 residues. This CDR3 is CASSPGLAGGSDTQYF. The CDR3 DNA sequence: TGTGCCAGCAGTCCCGGACTAGCGGGAGGGTCAGATACGCAGTATTTT.

This clone showed up just a few times. This chain joins TRBV20-1 and TRBJ2-7, with a tentative D call TRBD1 (5 bases). This CDR3 is built from 11 residues. Germline CDR1 reads DFQATT; CDR2 reads SNEGSKA (reference sequence). The germline V and J ends were trimmed by 7 bases and 5 bases, with 12 bases remaining between them. The CDR3 sequence: CSVVDIDEQYF. DNA for the CDR3: TGCAGTGTAGTGGACATTGACGAGCAGTACTTC.

This rearrangement joins TRBV4-1 to TRBJ2-7, with D perhaps TRBD2 (6 bases). This CDR3 spans 16 amino acids. Deletions cut 0 bases from V and 2 bases from J, with 14 bases between. Germline V gene data show CDR1 as MGHRA and CDR2 as YSYEKL. CDR3 DNA sequence: TGCGCCAGCAGCCAAGACCTTGCGGGACTGCCCTACGAGCAGTACTTC. It is translated as CASSQDLAGLPYEQYF.

This clone was seen only a few times. Other DNA sequences from this sample encode an identical CDR3 as well. This chain joins TRBV9 and TRBJ2-6, with D perhaps matching TRBD1 (6 bases). Germline loops: CDR1 SGDLS, CDR2 YYNGEE. The V gene lost 3 bases and the J gene lost 4 bases, with 17 bases spanning the gap. The CDR3 has 17 residues. CDR3 residues: CASSALGQFPGANVLTF. Here the CDR3 DNA reads TGTGCCAGCAGCGCTTTAGGACAGTTTCCGGGGGCCAACGTCCTGACTTTC.

The CDR3 is CASSPARRGNYEQYF. The CDR3 DNA sequence: TGTGCCAGCAGCCCCGCAAGGAGGGGAAACTACGAGCAGTACTTC. The chain links TRBV5-6 to TRBJ2-7; the D gene is possibly TRBD2 (6 bases). The CDR3 has 15 amino acids. CDR1 and CDR2 (germline): SGHDT, YYEEEE. Trimming cost V 4 bases and J 3 bases, with 17 bases left between them.

The chain uses TRBV10-3 and TRBJ2-3; 9 bases align to TRBD2. V lost 4 bases, J lost 2 bases, and 4 bases stayed unmatched. The CDR3 is 15 residues long. CDR1 is ENHRY, CDR2 SYGVKD, per germline. Here the CDR3 reads CAISASGGPTDTQYF. CDR3 DNA: TGTGCCATCAGTGCCAGCGGGGGGCCCACAGATACGCAGTATTTT.

The chain has TRBV27 and TRBJ2-3; 14 positions match TRBD2. This CDR3 contains 18 residues. V shed 6 bases and J 5 bases; nucleotides not matched to a gene: 13. Germline V gives CDR1 MNHEY, CDR2 SMNVEV (reference sequence). CDR3 DNA: TGTGCCAGCAGCTTTACCCAGAGACTAGCGGGAGGGAAAGATACGCAGTATTTT. Residues: CASSFTQRLAGGKDTQYF.

This clone showed up just a few times. The chain joins TRBV5-1 to TRBJ2-5; D gene ambiguous. The CDR3 extends over 14 amino acids. Germline V gene sequence: CDR1 SGHRS, CDR2 YFSETQ. V was clipped by 4 bases and J by 2 bases, with 12 bases between them. CDR3 in amino acids: CASSDMGSQETQYF. CDR3 coding DNA: TGCGCCAGCAGCGATATGGGATCGCAAGAGACCCAGTACTTC.

This clone was detected a few times. The rearrangement links TRBV15 to TRBJ1-1, with 7 bases identical to TRBD1. CDR3 length equals 15 residues. The germline CDR1 and CDR2 sequences are LNHNV and YYDKDF (reference sequence). V trimming: 2 bases; J trimming: 2 bases; junction bases outside the gene matches: 5. The CDR3, as DNA: TGTGCCACCAGCAGACCTGACAGGGCCAACACTGAAGCTTTCTTT. Amino acids: CATSRPDRANTEAFF.

This clone was found a few times. The DNA for the CDR3 is TGTGCCAGCAGCATAGAGGCTAGCGGGAGTTTAAACGAGCAGTACTTC. This translates into CASSIEASGSLNEQYF. V is TRBV7-2 and J is TRBJ2-7, with TRBD2 matching over 10 bases. Germline lookup yields CDR1 SGHTA and CDR2 FQGNSA. The CDR3 consists of 16 residues. V was pared by 5 bases and J by 5 bases, with 12 bases of the junction left unmatched.

This clone was picked up one time. The genes are TRBV27 and TRBJ2-1, with 9 bases matching TRBD1. Looked up from germline, CDR1 is MNHEY and CDR2 is SMNVEV (reference sequence). The CDR3 is 15 amino acids. The junction had 9 bases not matched to a gene; V was cut back by 4 bases and J by 8 bases. CDR3 amino acids: CASSSGQGMLDEQFF. DNA for the CDR3: TGTGCCAGCAGTTCCGGACAGGGGATGCTCGATGAGCAGTTCTTC.